Listed here are 7 T cell receptor beta chains from one sample, sequenced in a study of blood T cell repertoires in COVID-19. Clones were sequenced by immunoSEQ multiplex PCR, and TCRdb holds only the in-frame ones, with some missing. The data hold a few hundred thousand clones, with approximately 83% observed a single time. Input material: PBMCs or T cells enriched from blood (not recorded which). These receptor sequences come from a woman in her fifties or sixties who had recovered from COVID-19.

This rearrangement joins TRBV7-8 to TRBJ2-1; TRBD2 aligns across 11 bases. This CDR3 spans 18 amino acids. The V gene's germline CDR1 is SGHVS and CDR2 FQNEAQ. V lost 5 bases, J lost 0 bases, and 9 bases stayed unmatched. The CDR3 here is CASSRPPGLADSYNEQFF. CDR3 DNA sequence: TGTGCCAGCAGCCGGCCTCCGGGACTAGCGGACTCCTACAATGAGCAGTTCTTC.

V is TRBV5-4 and J is TRBJ1-1, with 7 bases fitting TRBD1. The CDR3 runs to 14 residues. The V gene's germline CDR1 is SGHNT and CDR2 YYREEE (reference sequence). V lost 7 bases and J lost 1; bases outside the gene matches: 7. The CDR3 DNA reads as TGTGCCAGCGGACAGGCTTCCTCGAACACTGAAGCTTTCTTT. The encoded protein is CASGQASSNTEAFF.

The chain links TRBV15 to TRBJ1-2; D not resolved. V dropped 3 bases and J dropped 5 bases, with 10 bases sitting between them. CDR1 and CDR2 (germline): LNHNV, YYDKDF (reference sequence). CDR3 length equals 13 residues. CDR3: CATSREGDYGYTF. CDR3 nucleotide sequence: TGTGCCACCAGCAGGGAGGGCGATTATGGCTACACCTTC.

This clone was counted between two and nine times. The chain has TRBV18 and TRBJ2-7; 7 nucleotides match TRBD1. The CDR3 sequence is 15 residues long. Germline assignment: CDR1 KGHSH and CDR2 LQKENI. Trimming at V came to 3 bases and at J to 2 bases, leaving 7 bases not matched to a gene. The DNA of the CDR3 is TGTGCCAGCTCACCCCTAGCCGGGACAGCCTACGAGCAGTACTTC. It yields the protein CASSPLAGTAYEQYF.

The chain employs TRBV28 and TRBJ2-3; D possibly corresponds to TRBD2 (6 bases). Trimming removed 6 bases at V and 6 bases at J, with 19 bases between. The germline gives CDR1 MDHEN, CDR2 SYDVKM. The CDR3 runs 15 residues. The CDR3 here is CASSWVRELSDTQYF. CDR3 sequence (DNA): TGTGCCAGCAGCTGGGTTCGGGAGCTTTCCGATACGCAGTATTTT.

As concerns this clone: At one boundary the junction diverges from the germline segment, which might be a read error. J is TRBJ1-1 and V is TRBV4-1; a weak D match, TRBD1 (5 bases). In germline, CDR1 is MGHRA, CDR2 YSYEKL. This CDR3 region has 15 residues. The CDR3 sequence: CASTQRWRGNTEAFF. Written as DNA, the CDR3 is TGCGCCAGCACCCAAAGGTGGAGGGGGAACACTGAAGCTTTCTTT.

The table lists this clone with a count of one. The V call is TRBV19, the J call TRBJ2-1, with 9 nucleotides matching TRBD1. The length of the CDR3 is 15 residues. The ends lost 5 bases at V and 7 bases at J; junction bases unmatched: 9. Germline values: CDR1 LNHDA, CDR2 SQIVND (reference sequence). The CDR3 loop reads CASSAGTGRGNEQFF. CDR3 coding DNA: TGTGCCAGTAGTGCGGGGACAGGGCGAGGAAATGAGCAGTTCTTC.